This T cell receptor (beta chain) comes out of a study of response to subunit inactivated influenza vaccine. Study results and limitations: That few new T cells are recruited by each seasonal influenza vaccination was the authors' suggestion.

Remarks on this clonotype: Its antigen is not known. A single base separates this from a much larger clone, so it may be a read error.

This CDR3 comprises 14 residues. CDR1 and CDR2 from the germline V gene are MGHDK and SYGVNS. With V trimmed by 5 bases and J by 5 bases, 6 bases remained unmatched. TCRdb called the RT-PCR reads again in MiXCR, with one record for every CDR3 protein. The sample includes around 850,000 distinct CDR3 sequences, around 18% of them seen just once. The J gene is TRBJ2-1, the V gene TRBV25-1; TRBD2 matches at 7 bases. Source: PBMCs from blood, taken roughly 5 days after vaccination. The source is a man aged 45-60 years who received an inactivated influenza vaccine. Here the CDR3 reads CASSQTGTNNEQFF. The CDR3 region has the DNA TGTGCCAGCAGTCAAACCGGGACTAACAATGAGCAGTTCTTC.